These 25 T cell receptor beta chains came from one sample sequenced in a study of T cell responses to AZD1222 COVID-19 vaccine. Here immunoSEQ multiplex PCR was the method, and the copy in TCRdb shows in-frame clones only, minus some. Of under 35,000 clones in the sample, 70% to 90% were seen once. The specimen was peripheral blood, collected 28 days after the second AZD1222 dose. The receptors shown here come from an adult who received the AZD1222 COVID-19 vaccine.

V is TRBV11-2 and J is TRBJ2-1; TRBD2 aligns across 8 bases. CDR1 and CDR2 from the germline V gene are SGHAT and FQNNGV. The CDR3 covers 16 residues. Unmatched junction bases numbered 6, after V lost 5 bases and J lost 0 bases. The CDR3 sequence is CASSPQAGGSYNEQFF. The DNA of the CDR3 is TGTGCCAGCAGCCCCCAGGCGGGGGGCTCCTACAATGAGCAGTTCTTC.

The CDR3 DNA reads TGTGCCAGCAGTTTTAGCAATCAGCCCCAGCATTTT. This sequence encodes CASSFSNQPQHF. The J gene is TRBJ1-5, the V gene TRBV12-3 or TRBV12-4; no reliable D call. There are 12 residues in the CDR3. Deletions cut 3 bases from V and 0 bases from J, with 0 bases between.

This clone was recorded a few times. This chain joins TRBV5-5 and TRBJ2-1; the match to TRBD2 covers 8 bases. This CDR3 is built from 16 residues. Losses at the gene ends were 5 bases for V and 2 bases for J; bases not matched to a gene: 9. Germline V gene lookup returns CDR1 SGHKS and CDR2 YYEKEE (reference sequence). The DNA of the CDR3 is TGTGCCAGCAGTGATCAACCGGGACTAGCCTACAATGAGCAGTTCTTC. It encodes CASSDQPGLAYNEQFF.

The chain couples TRBV7-9 to TRBJ1-1; D might be TRBD1 (5 bases). V lost 7 bases, J lost 4 bases, and 13 bases lay in between. This CDR3 spans 13 amino acids. Germline CDR1 is SEHNR and CDR2 is FQNEAQ (reference sequence). The CDR3 is CASTDRGRTEAFF. The CDR3 coding sequence is TGTGCCAGCACGGATAGGGGTCGCACTGAAGCTTTCTTT.

This chain uses TRBV13 with TRBJ2-5; D is possibly TRBD1 or TRBD2 (5 bases each). This CDR3 has 17 residues. V lost 0 bases and J lost 7, with 21 bases in between. The germline V gene encodes CDR1 PRHDT and CDR2 FYEKMQ (reference sequence). The CDR3 loop reads CASSLGTLAQDKGTQYF. The CDR3 nucleotides read TGTGCCAGCAGCTTAGGTACCCTAGCTCAGGACAAAGGGACCCAGTACTTC.

The chain links TRBV27 to TRBJ1-1; 7 bases are shared with TRBD1. This CDR3 has 13 amino acids. The germline gives CDR1 MNHEY, CDR2 SMNVEV (reference sequence). V dropped 4 bases and J dropped 4; count of bases not matched to a gene: 3. As DNA, the CDR3 is TGTGCCAGCAGTTCAAACAGGGGCACTGAAGCTTTCTTT. Encoded protein: CASSSNRGTEAFF.

The chain combines TRBV9 with TRBJ2-1; the match to TRBD2 covers 13 bases. This CDR3 is 15 amino acids long. With 4 bases clipped from V and 5 bases from J, the junction kept 3 bases outside the gene matches. Looked up from germline, CDR1 is SGDLS and CDR2 is YYNGEE. The CDR3 is CASSLGLAGDNEQFF. DNA of the CDR3: TGTGCCAGCAGCCTCGGACTAGCGGGAGACAATGAGCAGTTCTTC.

This chain links TRBV28 with TRBJ2-1; 14 nucleotides agree with TRBD2. The CDR3 sequence is 16 residues long. Trimming removed 6 bases from V and 3 bases from J; junction bases left unmatched: 4. Germline values: CDR1 MDHEN, CDR2 SYDVKM. The CDR3 loop is CASSGTSGGVYNEQFF. The DNA of the CDR3 is TGTGCCAGCAGCGGGACTAGCGGGGGCGTCTACAATGAGCAGTTCTTC.

This clone came up once. The chain is built from TRBV4-1 and TRBJ2-7; D is uncertain. Trimming cost V 1 base and J 7 bases, with 20 bases left between them. Looked up from germline, CDR1 is MGHRA and CDR2 is YSYEKL. The CDR3 has 16 residues. The CDR3 DNA reads as TGCGCCAGCAGCCAAGGGACCTTTTCAGAGCAGTCGGAGCAGTACTTC. It is translated as CASSQGTFSEQSEQYF.

V and J are TRBV5-1 and TRBJ2-3; perhaps TRBD2 as D (5 bases). Germline V lookup: CDR1 SGHRS, CDR2 YFSETQ. This CDR3 has 16 residues. V shed 3 bases and J shed 2 bases, with 16 bases lying between them. CDR3 DNA sequence: TGCGCCAGCAGCTGGACGGAGCGGAAATCCACAGATACGCAGTATTTT. As protein: CASSWTERKSTDTQYF.

This chain joins TRBV6-5 and TRBJ2-3; 9 nucleotides match TRBD2. The CDR3 has 15 amino acids. Germline-derived CDR1 and CDR2 are MNHEY and SVGAGI. Trimming cost V 7 bases and J 4 bases; bases outside gene matches: 9. CDR3 in amino acids: CASTGGSGSADTQYF. The CDR3 DNA sequence: TGTGCCAGCACTGGCGGTAGCGGGAGTGCAGATACGCAGTATTTT.

This chain links TRBV5-1 with TRBJ1-6, with D tentatively TRBD1 (5 bases). CDR1 and CDR2 (germline): SGHRS, YFSETQ. Between the trimmed V and J ends, which lost 0 bases and 9 bases, there was a span of 19 bases. CDR3 length: 17 amino acids. Here the CDR3 reads CASSLARGSGQISPLHF. The CDR3 DNA reads as TGCGCCAGCAGCTTGGCCCGGGGAAGCGGACAAATTTCACCCCTCCACTTT.

J is TRBJ1-4 and V is TRBV19; D gene unclear. V lost 3 bases and J lost 2, with 7 bases in between. CDR3 length: 14 residues. CDR1 and CDR2 (germline): LNHDA, SQIVND (reference sequence). CDR3 nucleotide sequence: TGTGCCAGTAGTATGATGGGGACTAATGAAAAACTGTTTTTT. Amino acid sequence: CASSMMGTNEKLFF.

The rearrangement joins TRBV7-9 to TRBJ2-2; D gene uncertain. The ends were cut back, 3 bases at V and 6 bases at J, with 14 bases in the middle. The germline V gene encodes CDR1 SEHNR and CDR2 FQNEAQ (reference sequence). The CDR3 is 15 amino acids. CDR3: CASSLVASGAGELFF. In DNA, the CDR3 is TGTGCCAGCAGCTTGGTGGCTAGTGGGGCCGGGGAGCTGTTTTTT. Full variable domain (rest looked up from reference TRBV7-9 and TRBJ2-2): DTGVSQNPRHKITKRGQNVTFRCDPISEHNRLYWYRQTLGQGPEFLTYFQNEAQLEKSRLLSDRFSAERPKGSFSTLEIQRTEQGDSAMYLCASSLVASGAGELFFGEGSRLTVL.

The chain joins TRBV5-6 to TRBJ1-2; D call uncertain. From germline, CDR1 is SGHDT and CDR2 YYEEEE. V gave up 4 bases and J gave up 8 bases, with 21 bases separating them. CDR3 length: 15 amino acids. The CDR3 DNA sequence: TGTGCCAGCAGCCACTACACTGCGCCCGGCACAGGCTACACCTTC. Translating gives CASSHYTAPGTGYTF.

The chain uses TRBV3-1 (or the pseudogene TRBV3-2) and TRBJ2-7; D is uncertain. The CDR3 sequence is 12 residues long. In germline, CDR1 is LGHDT, CDR2 YNNKEL (reference sequence). Trimming removed 1 base from V and 9 bases from J, with 10 bases in between. CDR3 nucleotide sequence: TGTGCCAGCAGCCAAGGGACCTTCGGGCAGTACTTC. Translated, it gives CASSQGTFGQYF.

The chain recombines TRBV7-2 with TRBJ1-4; D may be TRBD1 (5 bases). This CDR3 is built from 15 residues. V was pared by 1 base and J by 8 bases, with 14 bases between. The V gene's germline CDR1 is SGHTA and CDR2 FQGNSA. The CDR3 loop reads CASSLVRGSDEKLFF. DNA of the CDR3: TGTGCCAGCAGCTTAGTACGGGGGTCGGACGAAAAACTGTTTTTT. The whole variable domain, remainder taken from reference TRBV7-2 and TRBJ1-4, is GAGVSQSPSNKVTEKGKDVELRCDPISGHTALYWYRQSLGQGLEFLIYFQGNSAPDKSGLPSDRFSAERTGGSVSTLTIQRTQQEDSAVYLCASSLVRGSDEKLFFGSGTQLSVL.

The sample holds a few counts of this clone. The chain combines TRBV27 with TRBJ2-7; D could derive from TRBD1 or TRBD2 (6 bases each). Germline assignment: CDR1 MNHEY and CDR2 SMNVEV (reference sequence). V lost 0 bases and J lost 7, with 13 bases in between. The CDR3 totals 14 residues. The CDR3 nucleotides are TGTGCCAGCAGTTTATCAGGGGGGCCAAGGGAGCAGTACTTC. Protein: CASSLSGGPREQYF.

This chain connects TRBV2 to TRBJ2-5; D perhaps matches TRBD2 (6 bases). Trimming removed 5 bases at V and 5 bases at J, with 18 bases between. Germline V CDR1 and CDR2: SNHLY, FYNNEI. The CDR3 runs 15 residues. CDR3 amino acids: CASSRRERQVETQYF. The DNA for the CDR3 is TGTGCCAGCAGTCGCCGGGAGCGGCAGGTGGAGACCCAGTACTTC.

The chain combines TRBV19 with TRBJ1-3, with 9 positions matching TRBD1. Per the germline V gene, CDR1 is LNHDA and CDR2 is SQIVND (reference sequence). The CDR3 runs 14 residues. The ends lost 3 bases at V and 8 bases at J; junction bases unmatched: 5. The CDR3 coding sequence is TGTGCCAGTAGTATCGGTGGGACAGGGTACACCATATATTTT. It specifies CASSIGGTGYTIYF.

The chain uses TRBV10-1 and TRBJ2-6; D is tentatively TRBD1 or TRBD2 (6 bases each). V was cut by 6 bases and J by 2 bases, with 11 bases left in between. Germline CDR1 reads WNHNN; CDR2 reads SYGVQD (reference sequence). This CDR3 contains 15 residues. The CDR3 nucleotides read TGCGCCAGCAGCGGGGGCTACACTGGGGCCAACGTCCTGACTTTC. Residues: CASSGGYTGANVLTF.

This chain uses TRBV5-5 with TRBJ1-1; TRBD1 matches 11 bases. The CDR3 has 16 amino acids. J gave up 0 bases and V 9 bases, and 10 bases lay outside the gene matches. Germline CDR1 and CDR2: SGHKS and YYEKEE (reference sequence). The CDR3 reads CATGDPGQGVNTEAFF. DNA of the CDR3: TGTGCCACCGGGGATCCGGGACAGGGGGTGAACACTGAAGCTTTCTTT.

Worth noting for this clone: Mismatch with germline at one junction end may stem from a read error. This chain uses TRBV3-1 (or the pseudogene TRBV3-2) with TRBJ2-7; no clear D. This CDR3 region has 12 residues. Germline V CDR1 and CDR2: LGHDT, YNNKEL (reference sequence). The DNA of the CDR3 is TGTGCCAGCAGCCAAGACCAGCGTAGAATCCTCTTC. Translation: CASSQDQRRILF.

The chain combines TRBV5-1 with TRBJ1-4, with TRBD1 identical over 8 bases. After removal of 3 bases from V and 0 bases from J, the junction contained 7 bases not matched to a gene. The CDR3 is 17 amino acids. Germline V lookup: CDR1 SGHRS, CDR2 YFSETQ. CDR3: CASSYFGQGTTNEKLFF. In DNA form, the CDR3 reads TGCGCCAGCAGCTATTTCGGACAGGGTACAACTAATGAAAAACTGTTTTTT.

The chain is built from TRBV6-1 and TRBJ1-5; a possible D gene is TRBD1 (5 bases). This CDR3 contains 15 residues. Germline CDR1 reads MNHNS; CDR2 reads SASEGT. The germline V and J ends were trimmed by 1 base and 0 bases, with 7 bases remaining between them. CDR3 sequence: CASSEGTLSNQPQHF. The CDR3 DNA sequence: TGTGCCAGCAGTGAAGGGACACTTAGCAATCAGCCCCAGCATTTT.